This T cell receptor beta chain was captured by sequencing in a study of PD-1 blockade in mismatch repair-deficient tumors. On the study more broadly: Patients had approximately 13 mismatch repair-deficient cancer types and were previously treated and progressing. Findings and caveats of the study: Tumor-resident clones, often absent from pretreatment blood, expanded after pembrolizumab and then contracted.

Points on this clone: Its antigen is still unknown.

Clones were read by immunoSEQ multiplex PCR, and TCRdb kept only the in-frame ones, dropping some. Among some 120,000 clones listed, 70% to 80% were seen once. PCR or immunohistochemistry showed mismatch repair deficiency in every enrolled patient. TCRs were sequenced from a few patients responding to pembrolizumab. The CDR3 consists of 15 residues. V was shortened by 5 bases and J by 9 bases, with 22 bases between the two germline ends. CDR1 and CDR2 (germline): MNHEY, SMNVEV (reference sequence). This specimen consisted of peripheral blood, obtained around 60 weeks after starting pembrolizumab. This sequence joins TRBV27 and TRBJ2-5; D is possibly TRBD2 (5 bases). The sequence was obtained from an adult with mismatch repair-deficient cancer. DNA for the CDR3: TGTGCCAGCAGTGCCTTAGGTCCTATGGCCGGGGCCCAGTACTTC. Translation: CASSALGPMAGAQYF.